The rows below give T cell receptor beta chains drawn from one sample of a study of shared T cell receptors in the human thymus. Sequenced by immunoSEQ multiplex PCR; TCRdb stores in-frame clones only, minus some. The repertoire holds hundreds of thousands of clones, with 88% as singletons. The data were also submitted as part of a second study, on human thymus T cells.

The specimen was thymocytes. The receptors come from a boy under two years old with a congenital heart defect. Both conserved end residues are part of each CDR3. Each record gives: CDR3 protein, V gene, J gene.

CASRLVWGGATNEKLFF,TRBV12-2,TRBJ1-4
CASSLTGHVDQPQHF,TRBV19,TRBJ1-5
CASSLGGRAHEQYF,TRBV7-2,TRBJ2-7
CASSLGRVYEQYF,TRBV7-9,TRBJ2-7
CASSLRTHSSGNTIYF,TRBV28,TRBJ1-3
CASSASRRDQPQHF,TRBV7-9,TRBJ1-5
CASSLQGREQFF,TRBV6-1,TRBJ2-1
CASSSDSGTAQETQYF,TRBV18,TRBJ2-5
CASSSRDRGREKLFF,TRBV7-9,TRBJ1-4
CASSPRDRGPDEQYF,TRBV28,TRBJ2-7
CASSQGLAGVLETQYF,TRBV7-6,TRBJ2-5
CASSPPTGLDNQPQHF,TRBV19,TRBJ1-5
CASSLKGLVDIQYF,TRBV7-2,TRBJ2-4
CASSLGHSTDTQYF,TRBV5-1,TRBJ2-3
CASSGLDRGGPGLACEQYF,TRBV6-1,TRBJ2-7
CASSPWTGVETQYF,TRBV4-2,TRBJ2-5
CASSLPGTGNTGELFF,TRBV4-2,TRBJ2-2
CASSILMNTEAFF,TRBV19,TRBJ1-1
CASSRNRFSFYEQYF,TRBV27,TRBJ2-7
CASSHGGGPDTQYF,TRBV14,TRBJ2-3